These 7 T cell receptor beta chains share one sample of origin, sequenced in a study of T-cell memory formation after mild COVID-19. TCRdb used MiXCR to reprocess the 5' RACE reads, holding one entry per CDR3 protein. The data contain some 29,000 distinct CDR3 sequences, 15% to 20% of them singletons. What was sequenced was PBMCs or a T cell subset sorted from them (not recorded which). All receptors come from an adult who had mild COVID-19 (a few samples of this study predate the infection). Cell type and time point are not known.

This clonotype was picked up a small number of times. V is TRBV25-1 and J is TRBJ2-1, with 8 bases identical to TRBD1. Germline loops: CDR1 MGHDK, CDR2 SYGVNS. Losses at the gene ends were 4 bases for V and 12 bases for J; bases not matched to a gene: 8. The CDR3 runs 13 residues. In DNA, the CDR3 is TGTGCCAGCAGTGCCTACAGGGGGATGGGGCAGTTCTTC. Its translation is CASSAYRGMGQFF.

The table lists this clonotype with many counts. The chain recombines TRBV15 with TRBJ2-2, with D tentatively TRBD1 (6 bases). This CDR3 has 14 amino acids. Trimming shortened V by 2 bases and J by 4 bases, and 8 bases separated the two germline ends. From germline, CDR1 is LNHNV and CDR2 YYDKDF (reference sequence). CDR3 nucleotides: TGTGCCACCAGCAGAATAGGGGGCACCGGGGAGCTGTTTTTT. Protein sequence: CATSRIGGTGELFF.

By frequency in the sample, this clonotype is medium-sized. The chain carries TRBV5-1 and TRBJ2-1; 8 bases fit TRBD1. Germline V gene sequence: CDR1 SGHRS, CDR2 YFSETQ. The CDR3 sequence is 14 residues long. Losses at the gene ends were 0 bases for V and 9 bases for J; bases not matched to a gene: 5. Here the CDR3 DNA reads TGCGCCAGCAGCTTGGGGCAGGGGGCAGGTGAGCAGTTCTTC. It yields the protein CASSLGQGAGEQFF.

This chain links TRBV4-1 with TRBJ1-2; D uncertain. The CDR3 spans 16 residues. With 3 bases removed from V and 0 bases from J, the gap between germline ends came to 14 bases. CDR1 and CDR2 (germline): MGHRA, YSYEKL. In DNA form, the CDR3 reads TGCGCCAGCAGCCAGGCGGATCTCGGGGCTAACTATGGCTACACCTTC. Translated, it gives CASSQADLGANYGYTF.

This clonotype was seen ten or more times. V gene TRBV7-3 combines with J gene TRBJ2-3; D is uncertain. This CDR3 has 13 residues. In germline, CDR1 is SGHTA, CDR2 FQGTGA. The ends were cut back, 4 bases at V and 0 bases at J, with 5 bases in the middle. The CDR3 is CASSSQSTDTQYF. CDR3 in DNA: TGTGCCAGCAGCTCGCAAAGCACAGATACGCAGTATTTT.

The chain recombines TRBV7-9 with TRBJ2-5; 12 nucleotides align to TRBD2. CDR3 length: 15 residues. Trimming removed 4 bases from V and 5 bases from J; junction bases left unmatched: 5. The germline gives CDR1 SEHNR, CDR2 FQNEAQ (reference sequence). DNA of the CDR3: TGTGCCAGCAGCTCACTAGCGGGGGGAGGTGAGACCCAGTACTTC. It encodes CASSSLAGGGETQYF.

This sequence joins TRBV27 and TRBJ1-1; D call uncertain. CDR3 size: 13 residues. The germline gives CDR1 MNHEY, CDR2 SMNVEV (reference sequence). The V end lost 6 bases, the J end lost 5 bases, and 13 bases lay between the germline ends. The CDR3 sequence: CASSFREGTEAFF. CDR3 in DNA: TGTGCCAGCAGCTTCAGAGAAGGGACTGAAGCTTTCTTT.